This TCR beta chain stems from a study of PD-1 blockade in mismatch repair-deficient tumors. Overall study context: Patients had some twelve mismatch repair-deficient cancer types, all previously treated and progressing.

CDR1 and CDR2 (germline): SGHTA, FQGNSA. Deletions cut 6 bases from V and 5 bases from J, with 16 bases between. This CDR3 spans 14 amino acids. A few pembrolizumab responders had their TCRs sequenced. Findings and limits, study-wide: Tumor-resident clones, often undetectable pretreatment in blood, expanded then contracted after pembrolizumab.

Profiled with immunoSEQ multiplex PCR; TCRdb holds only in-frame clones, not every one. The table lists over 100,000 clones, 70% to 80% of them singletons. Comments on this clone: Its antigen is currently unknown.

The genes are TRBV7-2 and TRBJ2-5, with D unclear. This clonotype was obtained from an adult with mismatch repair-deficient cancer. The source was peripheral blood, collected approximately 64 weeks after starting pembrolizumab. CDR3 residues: CASSFPAVYETQYF. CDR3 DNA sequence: TGTGCCAGCAGTTTCCCGGCGGTTTACGAGACCCAGTACTTC. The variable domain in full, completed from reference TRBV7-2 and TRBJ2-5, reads GAGVSQSPSNKVTEKGKDVELRCDPISGHTALYWYRQSLGQGLEFLIYFQGNSAPDKSGLPSDRFSAERTGGSVSTLTIQRTQQEDSAVYLCASSFPAVYETQYFGPGTRLLVL.